This is a list of T cell receptor beta chains from one sample in a study of T cells in localized non-small cell lung cancer. The table came from immunoSEQ multiplex PCR; TCRdb's copy has only in-frame clones and leaves some out. This table holds about 31,000 clones, 90% to 95% found once. The starting material was peripheral blood, obtained before any cancer treatment. The origin of the receptors is a woman aged 35-75 years with stage I lung adenocarcinoma. CDR3s include the opening cysteine and the closing phenylalanine or tryptophan.

TRBJ2-4 | TRBV19 | CASMRSGAKNIQYF
TRBJ2-7 | TRBV7-2 | CASSSYFPRGRGGEQYF
TRBJ1-2 | TRBV6-9 | CASSRRGSGRKGYTF
TRBJ2-3 | TRBV7-8 | CASRGIYSSTDTQYF
TRBJ1-1 | TRBV28 | CASSFLLKNRGPWNTEAFF
TRBJ1-2 | TRBV5-4 | CASQGKTYGYTF
TRBJ2-1 | TRBV19 | CASRVLGALSSEQFF
TRBJ1-2 | TRBV7-9 | CASSPRRGGYGYTF
TRBJ2-3 | TRBV4-2 | CASSPDGSGTVDTQYF
TRBJ2-5 | TRBV9 | CASSVGNRRGTVNQETQYF
TRBJ2-1 | TRBV7-2 | CASSLQRSFDEQFF
TRBJ2-5 | TRBV18 | CASSPYRGMIETQYF
TRBJ1-3 | TRBV5-1 | CASSLGDPSGNTIYF
TRBJ1-3 | TRBV5-4 | CASSLDGNTIYF
TRBJ1-4 | TRBV4-3 | CASSQDRASNEKLFF
TRBJ1-6 | TRBV14 | CASSQEMAMNSPLHF
TRBJ2-2 | TRBV28 | CASTKTGGIGELFF
TRBJ2-5 | TRBV27 | CASSLSGSETQYF
TRBJ2-7 | TRBV28 | CASSSGRPEQYF
TRBJ1-2 | TRBV11-2 | CASSLDWQNYGYTF
TRBJ1-2 | TRBV7-2 | CASSYQSGDDGYTF
TRBJ2-1 | TRBV23-1 | CASSQVVEWSKCEQFF
TRBJ1-1 | TRBV7-3 | CASSLILGTASPEAFF
TRBJ2-1 | TRBV18 | CASSPGSPGSGNEQFF
TRBJ2-7 | TRBV16 | CASSQSPTYEQYF
TRBJ2-1 | TRBV6-1 | CASSGSIDSSYNEQFF
TRBJ2-2 | TRBV4-2 | CASSEGHANTGELFF
TRBJ1-2 | TRBV29-1 | CSVEVTGYGGYTF
TRBJ1-1 | TRBV5-6 | CASSLGTGGRGAFF
TRBJ1-6 | TRBV14 | CASSQVGRGSSYNSPLHF
TRBJ1-4 | TRBV7-2 | CASSLTGGTNSPNEKLFF
TRBJ2-2 | TRBV5-1 | CASSLVLAGGRAGELFF
TRBJ2-1 | TRBV18 | CASSPEIVYNEQFF
TRBJ2-5 | TRBV7-2 | CASSFNLQETQYF
TRBJ2-7 | TRBV9 | CASSEGQGVFPLEQYF
TRBJ1-1 | TRBV6-5 | CASSYTDRGRTEAFF
TRBJ1-2 | TRBV19 | CASSMEGSYGYTF
TRBJ2-5 | TRBV7-9 | CASSSHSGLAGGKTQYF
TRBJ1-2 | TRBV28 | CASTKLGQDTF
TRBJ1-2 | TRBV9 | CASSVEAVGYGYTF
TRBJ2-7 | TRBV6-5 | CASSLQGAYEQYF
TRBJ2-4 | TRBV15 | CATALVGGAKNIQYF
TRBJ2-7 | TRBV14 | CASSPWTGGPFYEQYF
TRBJ2-4 | TRBV7-2 | CASSSTRGVAKNIQYF
TRBJ1-3 | TRBV6-5 | CASSPRDTSGNTIYF
TRBJ2-5 | TRBV7-9 | CASSLIGTQYF
TRBJ2-7 | TRBV6-1 | CASRSANYEQYF
TRBJ2-5 | TRBV7-2 | CASSFHRQETQYF
TRBJ1-1 | TRBV5-1 | CASSPRGGLNTEAFF
TRBJ2-5 | TRBV19 | CASSIIGTAKETQYF
TRBJ1-1 | TRBV18 | CASSLEDLRGAFF
TRBJ1-5 | TRBV11-2 | CASSPGQGSGGYLPQHF
TRBJ2-7 | TRBV7-8 | CASSSPPSTEQYF
TRBJ2-2 | TRBV28 | CASSQTTNTGELFF
TRBJ2-7 | TRBV11-2 | CASSLVSTANYEQYF
TRBJ2-7 | TRBV28 | CASSLGLALAYEQYF
TRBJ2-3 | TRBV5-4 | CASSPQWSGGETDTQYF